This record concerns one T cell receptor beta chain sequence. Its antigen is undetermined. Germline V gives CDR1 DFQATT, CDR2 SNEGSKA (reference sequence). Trimming stripped 7 bases from V and 0 bases from J, with 4 bases between. This CDR3 spans 11 amino acids. The data originate from a study of shared clonotypes between healthy human individuals. Whole-study context: Three CD4 naive, three CD4 memory, two CD8 naive and one CD8 memory plate were used per donor. Notes on the study in general: Roughly 5.3% of naive CD4 clonotypes were common to a few donors.

Terminally differentiated effector memory CD45RA+ cells were left out of the naive CD8 fraction, which was CD45RO-negative and positively selected for CCR7. Only in-frame clones appear in the TCRdb table, and some are missing; sequencing was by immunoSEQ multiplex PCR. The sample shows around 2,100,000 clones, about 95% of them seen only once. The origin of this receptor is a man in his late teens or twenties in good health. The sample consisted of naive CD8+ T cells sorted from blood. The genes are TRBV20-1 and TRBJ2-1; D call uncertain. The CDR3 sequence is CSGDSYNEQFF. The DNA of the CDR3 is TGCAGTGGGGACTCCTACAATGAGCAGTTCTTC.